This T cell receptor (beta chain) was profiled in a study of low-dose radiotherapy and immunotherapy resistance in tumors. The overall study: The patients were given nivolumab 240 mg every two weeks and ipilimumab 1 mg/kg every six weeks, through an intravenous route.

In this sample, this clonotype turned up many times. Time point here: before trial treatment. Donors were given nivolumab, ipilimumab, aspirin, low-dose cyclophosphamide and low-dose radiotherapy. Patients with advanced, tumor-infiltrating lymphocyte-negative solid tumors were eligible. Both TCRalpha and TCRbeta chains were reverse transcribed with V-gene-specific primers. PCR amplification of the TCRs was performed with Phusion for approximately 20 PCR cycles, and it relied on a constant-region primer together with a V-primer adapter. TCRdb ran MiXCR on the reads and lists one entry per CDR3 protein. The profile shows around 99,000 distinct CDR3 sequences, 9.4% of them singletons. The material was PBMCs, obtained before treatment. The TCR was taken from a male donor with prostate cancer.

For the CDR3, the DNA is TGTGCCAGCAGTTTGACCGGGGGCGCGTCGAACATTCAGTACTTC. Amino acids: CASSLTGGASNIQYF. The V call is TRBV28, the J call TRBJ2-4; D is perhaps TRBD1 or TRBD2 (6 bases each). Germline CDR1 MDHEN, CDR2 SYDVKM. The CDR3 has 15 amino acids. Trimming took 3 bases from V and 7 from J, leaving 16 bases between them.